Following are 26 T cell receptor beta chains from one sample sequenced in a study of cytomegalovirus exposure and HLA in healthy donors. PCR involved 60 Vbeta and 13 Jbeta primers. Produced via immunoSEQ multiplex PCR; TCRdb's table is partial and in-frame only. There are around 150,000 clones in the sample; 75% to 85% occur only once, and 4% to 5% lies in the top ten. Source material: PBMCs. The receptors derive from a man younger than 45 in good health and CMV-seronegative.

V usage is TRBV7-9 and J usage is TRBJ2-7; 7 nucleotides line up with TRBD1. The germline V gene encodes CDR1 SEHNR and CDR2 FQNEAQ (reference sequence). Trimming at V came to 5 bases and at J to 7 bases, leaving 11 bases not matched to a gene. The CDR3 is made up of 14 amino acids. The CDR3 DNA follows: TGTGCCAGCAGCCCCCCGACAGGGATGTGGGAGCAGTACTTC. It yields the protein CASSPPTGMWEQYF.

CDR3 in amino acids: CASSLVPGQGEETQYF. For the CDR3, the DNA is TGCGCCAGCAGCTTGGTACCGGGACAGGGGGAAGAGACCCAGTACTTC. This chain joins TRBV5-1 and TRBJ2-5, with 11 positions matching TRBD1. The V gene's germline CDR1 is SGHRS and CDR2 YFSETQ. V lost 0 bases and J lost 3; bases outside the gene matches: 4. This CDR3 has 16 amino acids.

The rearrangement joins TRBV10-2 to TRBJ2-1; 7 bases match TRBD2. The ends lost 0 bases at V and 12 bases at J; junction bases unmatched: 29. The CDR3 covers 21 residues. CDR1 and CDR2 (germline): WSHSY, SAAADI. CDR3 protein: CASSESLISGTIKPLGCGQFF. The CDR3 bases are TGCGCCAGCAGTGAGTCGCTAATATCCGGGACTATCAAACCCCTGGGGTGCGGGCAGTTCTTC.

This sequence joins TRBV15 and TRBJ2-3, with TRBD2 matching over 7 bases. The CDR3 extends over 19 amino acids. V trimming: 0 bases; J trimming: 1 base; junction bases outside the gene matches: 13. Germline loops: CDR1 LNHNV, CDR2 YYDKDF (reference sequence). The CDR3 nucleotides read TGTGCCACCAGCAGAGATCTGAGCGGGGCCACTCTCCGCACAGATACGCAGTATTTT. Translating gives CATSRDLSGATLRTDTQYF.

The J gene is TRBJ2-1, the V gene TRBV19; D is ambiguous. The CDR3 runs to 15 residues. CDR1 and CDR2 (germline): LNHDA, SQIVND (reference sequence). Trimming left V 5 bases short and J 10 bases short, with 21 bases between. The CDR3 DNA sequence: TGTGCCAGTAGTGCGGCCCTCGTTGGAAACCTCGAGCAGTTCTTC. This codes for CASSAALVGNLEQFF.

This sequence joins TRBV6-1 and TRBJ2-7; 9 bases map to TRBD2. The CDR3 has 15 amino acids. The junction had 11 bases not matched to a gene; V was cut back by 6 bases and J by 5 bases. Germline lookup yields CDR1 MNHNS and CDR2 SASEGT. CDR3 protein: CASSDTSGLANEQYF. DNA for the CDR3: TGTGCCAGCAGCGATACTAGCGGGCTAGCTAACGAGCAGTACTTC.

This clone has more than one count but fewer than ten. This chain joins TRBV14 and TRBJ1-1; D is possibly TRBD1 (5 bases). The CDR3 covers 16 residues. CDR1 SGHDN and CDR2 FVKESK come from the germline V gene. V lost 5 bases and J lost 4, with 20 bases in between. CDR3 loop: CASSSRTKKVSTEAFF. In DNA form, the CDR3 reads TGTGCCAGCAGCTCTCGGACAAAAAAGGTGAGCACTGAAGCTTTCTTT.

This rearrangement joins TRBV11-3 to TRBJ1-1; 8 bases align to TRBD1. This CDR3 spans 18 amino acids. Germline V CDR1 and CDR2: SGHNT, YENEEA. V shed 2 bases and J 1 base; nucleotides not matched to a gene: 12. The CDR3 here is CASSLRGTGPLENTEAFF. In nucleotides, the CDR3 is TGTGCCAGCAGCTTAAGGGGGACAGGTCCTCTTGAGAACACTGAAGCTTTCTTT. Complete variable domain (other parts from reference TRBV11-3 and TRBJ1-1): EAGVVQSPRYKIIEKKQPVAFWCNPISGHNTLYWYLQNLGQGPELLIRYENEEAVDDSQLPKDRFSAERLKGVDSTLKIQPAELGDSAVYLCASSLRGTGPLENTEAFFGQGTRLTVV.

The chain links TRBV5-1 to TRBJ2-1, with TRBD2 as a possible D gene (6 bases). The V end lost 9 bases, the J end lost 6 bases, and 22 bases lay between the germline ends. The germline gives CDR1 SGHRS, CDR2 YFSETQ. The CDR3 sequence is 15 residues long. In nucleotides, the CDR3 is TGCGCCACCTCCAGCGGGCCCCAAGAGGGCAATGAGCAGTTCTTC. This encodes CATSSGPQEGNEQFF.

This clone was picked up a small number of times. The chain recombines TRBV6-1 with TRBJ1-5; the match to TRBD1 covers 9 bases. This CDR3 comprises 15 residues. Per the germline V gene, CDR1 is MNHNS and CDR2 is SASEGT. V lost 10 bases to trimming and J lost 2 bases; unmatched junction nucleotides: 9. The CDR3 DNA is TGTGCCACCCTATTGACAGGGGGGGGCAATCAGCCCCAGCATTTT. Protein sequence: CATLLTGGGNQPQHF.

This chain connects TRBV7-9 to TRBJ1-2, with TRBD1 identical over 11 bases. With 7 bases clipped from V and 8 bases from J, the junction kept 6 bases outside the gene matches. The length of the CDR3 is 13 residues. Looked up from germline, CDR1 is SEHNR and CDR2 is FQNEAQ (reference sequence). The CDR3: CASTDRGRRGYTF. As DNA, the CDR3 is TGTGCCAGCACGGACAGGGGGCGTCGAGGCTACACCTTC.

This clone appeared a few times. The V call is TRBV6-5, the J call TRBJ1-1; a possible D gene is TRBD1 (6 bases). Trimming took 5 bases from V and 7 from J, leaving 14 bases between them. The CDR3 is 13 amino acids. Per germline, CDR1 MNHEY and CDR2 SVGAGI. CDR3 DNA: TGTGCCAGCAGTCGCAGGGGAGATGGTGAAGCTTTCTTT. It is translated as CASSRRGDGEAFF.

V is TRBV11-1 and J is TRBJ2-1; weak D call: TRBD1 (6 bases). The germline V gene encodes CDR1 SGHAT and CDR2 FQDESV (reference sequence). The V and J ends lost 1 base and 6 bases respectively, with 10 bases between them. CDR3 size: 14 residues. The CDR3 is CASSLGTGPNEQFF. The CDR3 DNA sequence: TGTGCCAGCAGCTTAGGAACAGGGCCCAATGAGCAGTTCTTC.

V usage is TRBV7-9 and J usage is TRBJ1-2, with 12 bases aligning to TRBD1. The CDR3 runs to 16 residues. CDR1 is SEHNR and CDR2 is FQNEAQ in the germline V gene (reference sequence). After removal of 4 bases from V and 3 bases from J, the junction contained 6 bases not matched to a gene. The CDR3 sequence is CASSSVGQGADYGYTF. CDR3 nucleotides: TGTGCCAGCAGCTCCGTGGGACAGGGGGCAGACTATGGCTACACCTTC.

A few counts support this clone. This chain joins TRBV30 and TRBJ2-2, with 7 bases aligning to TRBD1. V dropped 5 bases and J dropped 1; count of bases not matched to a gene: 7. CDR1 is GTSNPN and CDR2 is SVGIG in the germline V gene (reference sequence). The CDR3 extends over 15 amino acids. CDR3: CAWETGVVNTGELFF. In DNA form, the CDR3 reads TGTGCCTGGGAAACAGGGGTTGTGAACACCGGGGAGCTGTTTTTT. Using reference TRBV30 and TRBJ2-2 for the parts outside the CDR3, the full variable domain is SQTIHQWPATLVQPVGSPLSLECTVEGTSNPNLYWYRQAAGRGLQLLFYSVGIGQISSEVPQNLSASRPQDRQFILSSKKLLLSDSGFYLCAWETGVVNTGELFFGEGSRLTVL.

The rearrangement links TRBV13 to TRBJ2-3; perhaps TRBD2 as D (5 bases). Germline V gene data show CDR1 as PRHDT and CDR2 as FYEKMQ (reference sequence). V was cut by 5 bases and J by 2 bases, with 17 bases left in between. The CDR3 loop spans 16 amino acids. The CDR3 spells CASSGPAGGFTDTQYF. The CDR3 coding sequence is TGTGCCAGCAGCGGGCCGGCGGGCGGCTTCACAGATACGCAGTATTTT. Combining the CDR3 with reference TRBV13 and TRBJ2-3 gives the whole variable domain AAGVIQSPRHLIKEKRETATLKCYPIPRHDTVYWYQQGPGQDPQFLISFYEKMQSDKGSIPDRFSAQQFSDYHSELNMSSLELGDSALYFCASSGPAGGFTDTQYFGPGTRLTVL.

The chain employs TRBV19 and TRBJ1-2; 7 bases match TRBD1. CDR3 length equals 15 residues. CDR1 is LNHDA, CDR2 SQIVND, per germline (reference sequence). V gave up 7 bases and J gave up 4 bases; unmatched junction bases: 12. CDR3 nucleotides: TGTGCCAGTACTTCCCCCAGGGACAGCCCCTATGGCTACACCTTC. It yields the protein CASTSPRDSPYGYTF.

The V gene is TRBV29-1, the J gene TRBJ2-3; 7 positions agree with TRBD1. V gave up 7 bases and J gave up 2 bases; unmatched junction bases: 9. This CDR3 spans 14 amino acids. CDR1 and CDR2 from the germline V gene are SQVTM and ANQGSEA. The DNA of the CDR3 is TGCAGCGCCCCCCGACAGGGCTCCACAGATACGCAGTATTTT. The encoded protein is CSAPRQGSTDTQYF.

This clone appeared a few times. The chain is built from TRBV5-1 and TRBJ2-1, with TRBD2 matching over 7 bases. Looked up from germline, CDR1 is SGHRS and CDR2 is YFSETQ. With V trimmed by 4 bases and J by 5 bases, 12 bases remained unmatched. The CDR3 runs 16 residues. In DNA form, the CDR3 reads TGCGCCAGCAGCCCACGGACTAGTCGGGGGGACAATGAGCAGTTCTTC. It is translated as CASSPRTSRGDNEQFF.

The chain carries TRBV7-9 and TRBJ2-7, with 8 bases lining up with TRBD1. The trim removed 4 bases at V and 2 bases at J, leaving 1 base unmatched. CDR1 and CDR2 (germline): SEHNR, FQNEAQ (reference sequence). The CDR3 is 13 residues long. CDR3 region: CASSWTGPYEQYF. The CDR3 DNA sequence: TGTGCCAGCAGCTGGACAGGGCCCTACGAGCAGTACTTC. Full variable domain (missing parts from reference TRBV7-9 and TRBJ2-7): DTGVSQNPRHKITKRGQNVTFRCDPISEHNRLYWYRQTLGQGPEFLTYFQNEAQLEKSRLLSDRFSAERPKGSFSTLEIQRTEQGDSAMYLCASSWTGPYEQYFGPGTRLTVT.

This clone occurred a few times. The genes are TRBV7-3 and TRBJ1-3; D is uncertain. V lost 6 bases, J lost 4 bases, and 19 bases lay in between. This CDR3 is 16 amino acids long. CDR1 SGHTA and CDR2 FQGTGA come from the germline V gene. The CDR3 loop reads CASSLDRRVLGNTIYF. CDR3 bases: TGTGCCAGCAGTCTCGATCGCCGGGTCTTGGGAAACACCATATATTTT.

The gene calls are TRBV20-1 and TRBJ2-7; TRBD2 might be the D (6 bases). Trimming removed 8 bases from V and 6 bases from J, with 14 bases in between. Per germline, CDR1 DFQATT and CDR2 SNEGSKA (reference sequence). The CDR3 length is 11 residues. Here the CDR3 DNA reads TGCAGTCCCCACGCGGGACCCGAGCAGTACTTC. This gives the protein CSPHAGPEQYF.

The chain uses TRBV19 and TRBJ2-2; 10 positions agree with TRBD2. The CDR3 has 14 amino acids. The ends lost 6 bases at V and 7 bases at J; junction bases unmatched: 5. CDR1 is LNHDA, CDR2 SQIVND, per germline (reference sequence). CDR3 in amino acids: CASREREGLGELFF. Here the CDR3 DNA reads TGTGCCAGTAGAGAGCGGGAGGGCCTCGGGGAGCTGTTTTTT.

The V gene is TRBV7-3, the J gene TRBJ2-2, with TRBD1 matching 8 bases. Trimming took 0 bases from V and 6 from J; bases not matched to a gene: 3. CDR1 and CDR2 (germline): SGHTA, FQGTGA. The CDR3 consists of 15 residues. DNA of the CDR3: TGTGCCAGCAGCTTAACCAGGGGGCCCGCCGGGGAGCTGTTTTTT. This codes for CASSLTRGPAGELFF.

V is TRBV7-9 and J is TRBJ1-2; 9 nucleotides line up with TRBD1. The V gene's germline CDR1 is SEHNR and CDR2 FQNEAQ (reference sequence). Trimming removed 3 bases from V and 6 bases from J; junction bases left unmatched: 5. This CDR3 is built from 14 residues. The CDR3 protein is CASSFGQGLDGYTF. CDR3 in DNA: TGTGCCAGCAGCTTTGGACAGGGGTTGGATGGCTACACCTTC.

In this sample, this clone turned up a few times. The J gene is TRBJ2-7, the V gene TRBV5-5; no definite D call. From germline, CDR1 is SGHKS and CDR2 YYEKEE (reference sequence). V was pared by 4 bases and J by 3 bases, with 5 bases between. The CDR3 is made up of 11 amino acids. CDR3 coding DNA: TGTGCCAGCAGCCCAGGCTACGAGCAGTACTTC. It specifies CASSPGYEQYF.